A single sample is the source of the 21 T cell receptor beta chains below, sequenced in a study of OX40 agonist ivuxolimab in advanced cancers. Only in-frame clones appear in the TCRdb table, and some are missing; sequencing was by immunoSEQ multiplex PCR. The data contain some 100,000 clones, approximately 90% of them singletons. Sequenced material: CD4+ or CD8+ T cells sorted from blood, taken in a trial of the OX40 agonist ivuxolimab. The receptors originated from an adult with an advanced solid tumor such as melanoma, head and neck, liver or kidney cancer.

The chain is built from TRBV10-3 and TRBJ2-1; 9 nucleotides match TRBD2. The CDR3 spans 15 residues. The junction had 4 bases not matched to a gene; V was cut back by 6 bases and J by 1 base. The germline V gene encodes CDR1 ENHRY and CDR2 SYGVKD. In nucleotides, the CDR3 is TGTGCCATCAGCAAGACTAGCGGTTCCTACAATGAGCAGTTCTTC. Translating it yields CAISKTSGSYNEQFF.

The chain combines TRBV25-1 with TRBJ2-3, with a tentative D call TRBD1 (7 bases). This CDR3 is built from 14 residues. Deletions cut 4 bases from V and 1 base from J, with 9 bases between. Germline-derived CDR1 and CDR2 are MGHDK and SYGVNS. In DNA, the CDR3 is TGTGCCAGCAGTGTCAGGGGGGGCACAGATACGCAGTATTTT. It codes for CASSVRGGTDTQYF.

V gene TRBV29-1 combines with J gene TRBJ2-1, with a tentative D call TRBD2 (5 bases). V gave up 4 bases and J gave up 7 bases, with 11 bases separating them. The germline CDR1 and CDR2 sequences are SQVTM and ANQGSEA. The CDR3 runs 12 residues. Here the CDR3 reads CSVGLRGNEQFF. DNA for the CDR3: TGCAGCGTTGGGTTAAGAGGGAATGAGCAGTTCTTC.

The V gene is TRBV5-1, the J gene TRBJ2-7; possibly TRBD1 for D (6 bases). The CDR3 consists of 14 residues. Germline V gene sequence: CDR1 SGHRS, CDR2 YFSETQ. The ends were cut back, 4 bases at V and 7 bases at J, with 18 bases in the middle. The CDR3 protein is CASSQAQGFEEQYF. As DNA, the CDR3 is TGCGCCAGCAGCCAAGCACAGGGTTTTGAAGAGCAGTACTTC.

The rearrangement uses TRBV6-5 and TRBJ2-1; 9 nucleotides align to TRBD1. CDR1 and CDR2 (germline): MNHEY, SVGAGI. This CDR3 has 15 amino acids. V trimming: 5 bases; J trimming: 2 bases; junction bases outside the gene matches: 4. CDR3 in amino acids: CASSTDRGPYNEQFF. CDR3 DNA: TGTGCCAGCAGTACGGACAGGGGACCCTACAATGAGCAGTTCTTC.

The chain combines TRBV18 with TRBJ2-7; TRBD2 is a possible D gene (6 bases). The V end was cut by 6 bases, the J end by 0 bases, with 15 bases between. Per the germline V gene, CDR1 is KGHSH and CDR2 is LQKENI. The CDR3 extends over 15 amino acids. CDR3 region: CASSVAGPVSYEQYF. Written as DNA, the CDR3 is TGTGCCAGCTCCGTGGCGGGACCGGTCTCCTACGAGCAGTACTTC.

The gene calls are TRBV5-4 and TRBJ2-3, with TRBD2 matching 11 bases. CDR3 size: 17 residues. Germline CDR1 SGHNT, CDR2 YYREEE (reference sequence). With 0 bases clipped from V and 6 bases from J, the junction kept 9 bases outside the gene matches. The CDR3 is CASSLVKLAGVADTQYF. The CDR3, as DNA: TGTGCCAGCAGCTTGGTGAAACTAGCGGGAGTTGCGGATACGCAGTATTTT.

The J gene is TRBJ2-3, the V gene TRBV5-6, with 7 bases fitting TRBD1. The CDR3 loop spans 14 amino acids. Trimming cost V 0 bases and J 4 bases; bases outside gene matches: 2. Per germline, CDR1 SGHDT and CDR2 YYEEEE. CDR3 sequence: CASSLGDSADTQYF. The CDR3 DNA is TGTGCCAGCAGCTTGGGGGACAGCGCAGATACGCAGTATTTT.

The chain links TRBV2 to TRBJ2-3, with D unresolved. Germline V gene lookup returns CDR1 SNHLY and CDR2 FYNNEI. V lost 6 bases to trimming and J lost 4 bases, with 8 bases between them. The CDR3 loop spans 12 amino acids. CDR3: CASSAGADTQYF. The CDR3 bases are TGTGCCAGCAGCGCCGGAGCAGATACGCAGTATTTT.

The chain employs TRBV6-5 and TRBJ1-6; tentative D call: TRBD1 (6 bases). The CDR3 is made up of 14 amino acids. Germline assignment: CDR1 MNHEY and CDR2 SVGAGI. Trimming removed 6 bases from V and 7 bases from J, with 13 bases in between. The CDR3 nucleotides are TGTGCCAGCAGCGAAACAGGGAGGAATTCACCCCTCCACTTT. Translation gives CASSETGRNSPLHF.

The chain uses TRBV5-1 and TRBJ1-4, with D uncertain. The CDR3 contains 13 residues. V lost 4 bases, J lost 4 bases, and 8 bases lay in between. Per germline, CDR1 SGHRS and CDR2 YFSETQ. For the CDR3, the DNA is TGCGCCAGCAGCCCCGGATTTAATGAAAAACTGTTTTTT. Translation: CASSPGFNEKLFF.

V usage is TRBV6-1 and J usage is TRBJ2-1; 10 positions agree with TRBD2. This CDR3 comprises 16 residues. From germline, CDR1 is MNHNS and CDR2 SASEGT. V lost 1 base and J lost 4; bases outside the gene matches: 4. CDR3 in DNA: TGTGCCAGCAGTGAAGAGAGTAGCGGGGGGTACAATGAGCAGTTCTTC. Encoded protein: CASSEESSGGYNEQFF.

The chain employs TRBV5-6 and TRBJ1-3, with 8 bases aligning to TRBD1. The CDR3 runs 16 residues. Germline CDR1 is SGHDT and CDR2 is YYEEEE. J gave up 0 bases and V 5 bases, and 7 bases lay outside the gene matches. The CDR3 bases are TGTGCCAGCAGGCAAACAGGGGGAAGCTCTGGAAACACCATATATTTT. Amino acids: CASRQTGGSSGNTIYF.

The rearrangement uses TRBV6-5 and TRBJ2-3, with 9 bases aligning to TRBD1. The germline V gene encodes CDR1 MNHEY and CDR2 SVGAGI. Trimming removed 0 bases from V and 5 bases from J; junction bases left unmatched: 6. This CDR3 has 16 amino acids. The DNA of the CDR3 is TGTGCCAGCAGTTACTCAGGGACAGGGATCATAGATACGCAGTATTTT. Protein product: CASSYSGTGIIDTQYF.

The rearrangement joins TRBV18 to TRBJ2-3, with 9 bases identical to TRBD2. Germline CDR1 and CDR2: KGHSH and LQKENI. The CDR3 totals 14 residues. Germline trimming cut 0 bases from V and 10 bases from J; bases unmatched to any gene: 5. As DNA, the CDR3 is TGTGCCAGCTCACCACCGGGACTAGCTGGCGCGCAGTATTTT. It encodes CASSPPGLAGAQYF.

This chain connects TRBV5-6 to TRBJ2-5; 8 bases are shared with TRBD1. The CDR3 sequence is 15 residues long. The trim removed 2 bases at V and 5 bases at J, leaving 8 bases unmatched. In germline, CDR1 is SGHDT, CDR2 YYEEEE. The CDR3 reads CASSFRDRPYETQYF. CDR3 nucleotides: TGTGCCAGCAGCTTCCGGGACAGGCCTTACGAGACCCAGTACTTC.

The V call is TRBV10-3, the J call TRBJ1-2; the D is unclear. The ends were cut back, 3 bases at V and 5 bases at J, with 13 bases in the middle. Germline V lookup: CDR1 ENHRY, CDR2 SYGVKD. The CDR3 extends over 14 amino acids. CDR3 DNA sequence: TGTGCCATCAGTGATGGGGTCGGAGGGTATGGCTACACCTTC. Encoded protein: CAISDGVGGYGYTF.

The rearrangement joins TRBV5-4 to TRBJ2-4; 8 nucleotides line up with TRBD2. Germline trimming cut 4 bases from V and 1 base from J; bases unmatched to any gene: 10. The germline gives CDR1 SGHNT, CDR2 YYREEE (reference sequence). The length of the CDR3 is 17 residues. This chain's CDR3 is CASSLSPGGRAKNIQYF. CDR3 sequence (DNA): TGTGCCAGCAGCCTCTCCCCGGGGGGGAGGGCCAAAAACATTCAGTACTTC.

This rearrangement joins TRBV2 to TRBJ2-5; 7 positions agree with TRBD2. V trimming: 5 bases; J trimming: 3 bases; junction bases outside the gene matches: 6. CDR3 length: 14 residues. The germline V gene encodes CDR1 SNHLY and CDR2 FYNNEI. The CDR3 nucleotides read TGTGCCAGCAGTCTTTTGGGGGGGGAAGAGACCCAGTACTTC. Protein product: CASSLLGGEETQYF.

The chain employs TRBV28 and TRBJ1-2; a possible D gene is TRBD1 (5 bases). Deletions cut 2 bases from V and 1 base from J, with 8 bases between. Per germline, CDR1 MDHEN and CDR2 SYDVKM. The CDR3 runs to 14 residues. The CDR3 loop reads CASSLQGGNYGYTF. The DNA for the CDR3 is TGTGCCAGCAGTTTACAGGGTGGTAACTATGGCTACACCTTC.

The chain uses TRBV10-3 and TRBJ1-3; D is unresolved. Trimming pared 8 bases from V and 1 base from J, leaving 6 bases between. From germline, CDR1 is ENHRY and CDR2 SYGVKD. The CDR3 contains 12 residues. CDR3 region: CAIEGSGNTIYF. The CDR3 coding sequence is TGTGCCATCGAGGGTTCTGGAAACACCATATATTTT.